The 26 T cell receptor beta chains below all came from one sample that was sequenced in a study of blood T cell repertoires in COVID-19 (dated by TCRdb to about 2020). The method was the immunoSEQ multiplex PCR assay. The immuneACCESS repertoire file appears here via TCRdb, limited to in-frame rearrangements. These files lack a portion of the clones; in checked studies, under half of the deficit traces to unresolved V genes, and the cause of the others is not known. The sample includes 55,000 or so clones, with 87% observed a single time. The top ten hold around 3.4% of the sample. The sample consisted of peripheral blood. The receptors stem from a man aged 35 to 55 with COVID-19, enrolled during active disease.

The chain carries TRBV28 and TRBJ1-3; 7 bases are a match to TRBD1. In germline, CDR1 is MDHEN, CDR2 SYDVKM. This CDR3 has 14 amino acids. V lost 5 bases and J lost 1; bases outside the gene matches: 2. The CDR3 loop is CASSNRGSGNTIYF. In DNA, the CDR3 is TGTGCCAGCAGTAACAGGGGTTCTGGAAACACCATATATTTT. The whole variable domain, filled in from reference TRBV28 and TRBJ1-3, reads DVKVTQSSRYLVKRTGEKVFLECVQDMDHENMFWYRQDPGLGLRLIYFSYDVKMKEKGDIPEGYSVSREKKERFSLILESASTNQTSMYLCASSNRGSGNTIYFGEGSWLTVV.

This clone was found once. The rearrangement uses TRBV5-5 and TRBJ2-3, with D possibly matching TRBD1 (6 bases). In germline, CDR1 is SGHKS, CDR2 YYEKEE (reference sequence). The V and J ends lost 4 bases and 7 bases respectively, with 13 bases between them. The CDR3 covers 13 residues. For the CDR3, the DNA is TGTGCCAGCAGCGAGGGGGAAGGCTATACGCAGTATTTT. Its translation is CASSEGEGYTQYF.

The gene calls are TRBV18 and TRBJ1-2; 7 bases align to TRBD1. With V trimmed by 5 bases and J by 6 bases, 6 bases remained unmatched. The germline CDR1 and CDR2 sequences are KGHSH and LQKENI. This CDR3 comprises 13 residues. The CDR3 coding sequence is TGTGCCAGCTCATTCGGGACAGATGATGGCTACACCTTC. It translates to CASSFGTDDGYTF.

The chain joins TRBV24-1 to TRBJ1-5; 11 bases are shared with TRBD1. Germline loops: CDR1 KGHDR, CDR2 SFDVKD. CDR3 length: 15 amino acids. V lost 11 bases to trimming and J lost 1 base; unmatched junction nucleotides: 6. CDR3 DNA sequence: TGTGCCAGAAGGACAGGGGGCGCGAGCAATCAGCCCCAGCATTTT. Its translation is CARRTGGASNQPQHF.

The V gene is TRBV2, the J gene TRBJ2-4; D is possibly TRBD1 (5 bases). Germline V gene sequence: CDR1 SNHLY, CDR2 FYNNEI. Between the trimmed V and J ends, which lost 7 bases and 5 bases, there was a span of 12 bases. This CDR3 has 13 amino acids. The CDR3 loop reads CASTTELQNIQYF. In nucleotides, the CDR3 is TGTGCCAGCACGACAGAACTACAAAACATTCAGTACTTC.

The V gene is TRBV28, the J gene TRBJ2-5; 8 positions match TRBD1. J was trimmed by 4 bases and V by 6 bases; bases with no gene match: 10. The length of the CDR3 is 15 residues. Per germline, CDR1 MDHEN and CDR2 SYDVKM. The CDR3 here is CASSAPQGALETQYF. Written as DNA, the CDR3 is TGTGCCAGCAGCGCTCCCCAGGGGGCGCTAGAGACCCAGTACTTC.

This clone has more than one count but fewer than ten. The chain is built from TRBV5-8 and TRBJ2-1; D gene uncertain. Trimming removed 0 bases from V and 10 bases from J, with 14 bases in between. The CDR3 consists of 14 residues. The germline V gene has CDR1 SGHTS and CDR2 YDEGEE. CDR3 in DNA: TGTGCCAGCAGCTTGGTAATAGCTTACGGCGAGCAGTTCTTC. It specifies CASSLVIAYGEQFF.

This clone appeared a single time. The J gene is TRBJ2-1, the V gene TRBV5-4; D is uncertain. The CDR3 sequence is 13 residues long. Trimming cost V 3 bases and J 8 bases, with 12 bases left between them. Germline V gene lookup returns CDR1 SGHNT and CDR2 YYREEE (reference sequence). The CDR3 sequence is CASSSSDFHEQFF. Written as DNA, the CDR3 is TGTGCCAGCAGCTCCTCAGACTTTCATGAGCAGTTCTTC.

The J gene is TRBJ1-5, the V gene TRBV5-6; maybe TRBD1 (5 bases). Germline V gene lookup returns CDR1 SGHDT and CDR2 YYEEEE. Deletions cut 1 base from V and 4 bases from J, with 15 bases between. The CDR3 loop spans 16 amino acids. CDR3 bases: TGTGCCAGCAGCTTGTCTCAGGGCAGCTTTAATCAGCCCCAGCATTTT. Translated: CASSLSQGSFNQPQHF.

V gene TRBV7-9 combines with J gene TRBJ2-5, with 7 nucleotides matching TRBD1. Germline V gene sequence: CDR1 SEHNR, CDR2 FQNEAQ (reference sequence). The CDR3 extends over 16 amino acids. The V and J ends lost 4 bases and 2 bases, in that order; junction bases with no gene match: 10. Here the CDR3 DNA reads TGTGCCAGCAGCTCCTGGACAGGATCTTCGCAAGAGACCCAGTACTTC. Amino acid sequence: CASSSWTGSSQETQYF.

In regard to this clone: This same CDR3 is encoded by further DNA sequences in the sample. The V call is TRBV30, the J call TRBJ1-1; 7 bases are a match to TRBD1. Germline lookup yields CDR1 GTSNPN and CDR2 SVGIG (reference sequence). Trimming at V came to 2 bases and at J to 1 base, leaving 1 base not matched to a gene. The CDR3 has 13 amino acids. This chain's CDR3 is CAWSRQGNTEAFF. The CDR3 DNA sequence: TGTGCCTGGAGTCGACAGGGGAACACTGAAGCTTTCTTT. The full variable domain, with the rest looked up from reference TRBV30 and TRBJ1-1, is SQTIHQWPATLVQPVGSPLSLECTVEGTSNPNLYWYRQAAGRGLQLLFYSVGIGQISSEVPQNLSASRPQDRQFILSSKKLLLSDSGFYLCAWSRQGNTEAFFGQGTRLTVV.

The chain has TRBV24-1 and TRBJ2-3; 9 nucleotides align to TRBD2. The CDR3 sequence is 16 residues long. CDR1 is KGHDR, CDR2 SFDVKD, per germline. Trimming at V came to 0 bases and at J to 4 bases, leaving 4 bases not matched to a gene. CDR3 in DNA: TGTGCCACCAGTGATTTGGTCGGCGGGAGGGCAGATACGCAGTATTTT. This gives the protein CATSDLVGGRADTQYF.

The gene calls are TRBV5-1 and TRBJ2-2, with D possibly matching TRBD1 (6 bases). Germline CDR1 SGHRS, CDR2 YFSETQ. Deletions cut 4 bases from V and 1 base from J, with 20 bases between. The CDR3 has 18 residues. In nucleotides, the CDR3 is TGCGCCAGCAGCCTCCTAATTCAACCGGGACAGAACACCGGGGAGCTGTTTTTT. Its translation is CASSLLIQPGQNTGELFF. Full variable domain (rest looked up from reference TRBV5-1 and TRBJ2-2): KAGVTQTPRYLIKTRGQQVTLSCSPISGHRSVSWYQQTPGQGLQFLFEYFSETQRNKGNFPGRFSGRQFSNSRSEMNVSTLELGDSALYLCASSLLIQPGQNTGELFFGEGSRLTVL.

This clone showed up just a few times. This chain uses TRBV7-2 with TRBJ2-1; TRBD2 matches 10 bases. CDR1 is SGHTA and CDR2 is FQGNSA in the germline V gene. The CDR3 contains 16 residues. V was clipped by 5 bases and J by 5 bases; unmatched bases: 9. The CDR3 DNA reads as TGTGCCAGCAGCCGGAGAGCGGGAGGGACCGACAATGAGCAGTTCTTC. As protein: CASSRRAGGTDNEQFF.

Here the CDR3 DNA reads TGTGCCAGCAGCTTAGATACCGGGCAGGGAAACACTGAAGCTTTCTTT. This translates into CASSLDTGQGNTEAFF. This rearrangement joins TRBV11-2 to TRBJ1-1, with D perhaps TRBD1 (5 bases). Germline V CDR1 and CDR2: SGHAT, FQNNGV. Trimming removed 0 bases at V and 2 bases at J, with 13 bases between. This CDR3 contains 16 residues.

V and J are TRBV7-6 and TRBJ1-3; D is uncertain. This CDR3 has 14 amino acids. Germline V gene lookup returns CDR1 SGHVS and CDR2 FNYEAQ. V was pared by 0 bases and J by 0 bases, with 3 bases between. The CDR3 loop is CASSLAASGNTIYF. CDR3 in DNA: TGTGCCAGCAGCTTAGCAGCCTCTGGAAACACCATATATTTT.

For the CDR3, the DNA is TGTGCCAGCAGCGTAGTGGGCAGCCCAAACACCGGGGAGCTGTTTTTT. The encoded protein is CASSVVGSPNTGELFF. The chain combines TRBV9 with TRBJ2-2, with D unresolved. Germline CDR1 SGDLS, CDR2 YYNGEE. The CDR3 consists of 16 residues. Trimming removed 0 bases at V and 2 bases at J, with 11 bases between.

This clone was seen a handful of times. The chain employs TRBV20-1 and TRBJ2-7; 10 positions match TRBD2. V shed 3 bases and J 4 bases; nucleotides not matched to a gene: 6. The CDR3 covers 14 residues. Per the germline V gene, CDR1 is DFQATT and CDR2 is SNEGSKA (reference sequence). The chain's CDR3 is CSASPLAGAYEQYF. As DNA, the CDR3 is TGCAGTGCTAGTCCCCTAGCGGGAGCGTACGAGCAGTACTTC.

The chain uses TRBV28 and TRBJ1-4, with a possible D match to TRBD1 (5 bases). The ends were cut back, 7 bases at V and 4 bases at J, with 16 bases in the middle. The CDR3 has 15 amino acids. Germline V CDR1 and CDR2: MDHEN, SYDVKM. The CDR3 spells CASKGSQGDNEKLFF. In DNA, the CDR3 is TGTGCCAGCAAAGGCAGCCAAGGGGATAATGAAAAACTGTTTTTT. Filled out from reference TRBV28 and TRBJ1-4, the complete variable domain reads DVKVTQSSRYLVKRTGEKVFLECVQDMDHENMFWYRQDPGLGLRLIYFSYDVKMKEKGDIPEGYSVSREKKERFSLILESASTNQTSMYLCASKGSQGDNEKLFFGSGTQLSVL.

The chain employs TRBV15 and TRBJ2-3, with D possibly TRBD2 on 6 matching bases. The V end lost 9 bases, the J end lost 1 base, and 14 bases lay between the germline ends. Germline lookup yields CDR1 LNHNV and CDR2 YYDKDF (reference sequence). The CDR3 covers 14 residues. CDR3 residues: CATRRGSGTDTQYF. The CDR3 coding sequence is TGTGCCACGAGGAGGGGTAGCGGCACAGATACGCAGTATTTT. Full variable domain (outside the CDR3, taken from reference TRBV15 and TRBJ2-3): DAMVIQNPRYQVTQFGKPVTLSCSQTLNHNVMYWYQQKSSQAPKLLFHYYDKDFNNEADTPDNFQSRRPNTSFCFLDIRSPGLGDTAMYLCATRRGSGTDTQYFGPGTRLTVL.

The V gene is TRBV9, the J gene TRBJ2-4, with 7 bases lining up with TRBD1. V trimming: 3 bases; J trimming: 8 bases; junction bases outside the gene matches: 14. The germline gives CDR1 SGDLS, CDR2 YYNGEE. This CDR3 is built from 16 residues. CDR3 sequence reads: CASSADGRGGWDIQYF. The CDR3 DNA sequence: TGTGCCAGCAGCGCCGATGGAAGAGGGGGCTGGGACATTCAGTACTTC.

The genes are TRBV5-1 and TRBJ1-4; 8 bases map to TRBD1. The germline CDR1 and CDR2 sequences are SGHRS and YFSETQ. The CDR3 is made up of 15 amino acids. V was pared by 3 bases and J by 3 bases, with 4 bases of the junction left unmatched. The CDR3 loop reads CASSSRQGSNEKLFF. CDR3 nucleotide sequence: TGCGCCAGCAGCTCTCGACAGGGGTCTAATGAAAAACTGTTTTTT.

This clone was counted only a few times. The V gene is TRBV15, the J gene TRBJ2-7, with 9 nucleotides matching TRBD2. J was trimmed by 5 bases and V by 0 bases; bases with no gene match: 5. CDR3 size: 15 residues. Germline values: CDR1 LNHNV, CDR2 YYDKDF (reference sequence). The CDR3 protein is CATSRDRVAGDEQYF. DNA of the CDR3: TGTGCCACCAGCAGAGATCGGGTAGCGGGGGACGAGCAGTACTTC.

This rearrangement joins TRBV27 to TRBJ2-1; 15 bases map to TRBD2. The CDR3 contains 18 residues. From germline, CDR1 is MNHEY and CDR2 SMNVEV (reference sequence). V lost 4 bases and J lost 4; bases outside the gene matches: 8. In nucleotides, the CDR3 is TGTGCCAGCAGTTCCCGGACTAGCGGGAGGGGGGGTTACAATGAGCAGTTCTTC. Protein: CASSSRTSGRGGYNEQFF.

This clone showed up just once. V is TRBV6-5 and J is TRBJ2-3; the match to TRBD2 covers 9 bases. The CDR3 sequence is 14 residues long. Germline V gene sequence: CDR1 MNHEY, CDR2 SVGAGI. V shed 8 bases and J 3 bases; nucleotides not matched to a gene: 6. CDR3 sequence (DNA): TGTGCCAGCCGGCGGGGGGGCGTAACAGATACGCAGTATTTT. It codes for CASRRGGVTDTQYF.

The chain has TRBV5-5 and TRBJ2-7, with 13 bases fitting TRBD2. With V trimmed by 0 bases and J by 0 bases, 9 bases remained unmatched. In germline, CDR1 is SGHKS, CDR2 YYEKEE (reference sequence). This CDR3 region has 19 residues. DNA of the CDR3: TGTGCCAGCAGCTTGGCCCGACTAGCGGGAGGCCCATTCTCCTACGAGCAGTACTTC. Its translation: CASSLARLAGGPFSYEQYF.